This T cell receptor (beta chain) was observed in a study of CD8 T cells in Susac syndrome. Reverse transcription of roughly 0.5 to 1 ug RNA was carried out with random hexamers. Each CDR3 protein gets one entry after TCRdb re-called the immunoSEQ multiplex PCR reads with MiXCR. Among 150,000 or so distinct CDR3 sequences, more than 90% were seen once, and the ten largest hold roughly 0.15%. The CDR3 spans 13 residues. Trimming removed 2 bases from V and 1 base from J, with 8 bases in between. Germline V CDR1 and CDR2: SQVTM, ANQGSEA. Sequencing was done on a sample of CD4+ T cells from PBMCs. The chain combines TRBV29-1 with TRBJ1-2; D is unclear. This clonotype was obtained from a human donor in good health. In DNA form, the CDR3 reads TGCAGCGTTGAAAGGCAGATTAACTATGGCTACACCTTC. Protein sequence: CSVERQINYGYTF.